The entry below describes one TCR beta chain. Germline CDR1 reads KGHSH; CDR2 reads LQKENI. J lost 5 bases, V lost 2 bases, and 6 bases had no gene match. The length of the CDR3 is 16 residues. This specimen belongs to a study of T cell responses to AZD1222 COVID-19 vaccine. The data were produced by immunoSEQ multiplex PCR, yet TCRdb's version contains in-frame clones alone and is incomplete. The repertoire has nearly 100,000 clones, 88% of them found once; the top ten carry less than 3.5%. Specimen: peripheral blood, collected on day 0 of AZD1222 vaccination. The chain couples TRBV18 to TRBJ2-2; TRBD1 matches at 9 bases. This TCR derives from an adult in good health. The CDR3, as DNA: TGTGCCAGCTCACCATGGGGACAGGGCTGGACCGGGGAGCTGTTTTTT. Its protein is CASSPWGQGWTGELFF.